The 8 T cell receptor beta chains below come from one sample, sequenced in a study of multiple sclerosis patients with progressive multifocal leukoencephalopathy. This table comes from immunoSEQ multiplex PCR, and its TCRdb copy is limited to in-frame clones, with some not included. The top ten clones hold around 12% of a sample with roughly 28,000 clones, approximately 85% of them seen once. Time point defined: time of PML onset. The sequencing here drew on PBMCs, taken from a patient treated with natalizumab. The receptors derive from a woman aged 25 to 39 with progressive multifocal leukoencephalopathy.

The chain couples TRBV27 to TRBJ2-7; D gene unclear. The length of the CDR3 is 15 residues. Germline loops: CDR1 MNHEY, CDR2 SMNVEV (reference sequence). Deletions cut 6 bases from V and 3 bases from J, with 18 bases between. Here the CDR3 DNA reads TGTGCCAGCAGGACATCCTCTACAATTGGCTACGAGCAGTACTTC. Translated: CASRTSSTIGYEQYF.

J is TRBJ1-1 and V is TRBV7-9; D might be TRBD1 (6 bases). Germline CDR1 is SEHNR and CDR2 is FQNEAQ (reference sequence). This CDR3 has 14 amino acids. In DNA, the CDR3 is TGTGCTTACAGGGAAGGGGAAATGAACACTGAAGCTTTCTTT. Protein sequence: CAYREGEMNTEAFF.

This clone was found once. The V and J genes are TRBV27 and TRBJ2-2, with D perhaps given as TRBD1 or TRBD2 (5 bases each). Germline loops: CDR1 MNHEY, CDR2 SMNVEV (reference sequence). Trimming pared 7 bases from V and 0 bases from J, leaving 12 bases between. The length of the CDR3 is 15 residues. Here the CDR3 reads CASTPGRANTGELFF. Written as DNA, the CDR3 is TGTGCCAGCACCCCGGGACGGGCGAACACCGGGGAGCTGTTTTTT.

The chain carries TRBV4-2 and TRBJ2-7, with a possible D match to TRBD1 (6 bases). Germline-derived CDR1 and CDR2 are LGHNA and YNFKEQ. This CDR3 spans 14 amino acids. V was shortened by 4 bases and J by 2 bases, with 12 bases between the two germline ends. The DNA of the CDR3 is TGTGCCAGCAGCCCAGGGGAGATCACCTACGAGCAGTACTTC. Its protein product is CASSPGEITYEQYF.

The chain joins TRBV6-1 to TRBJ2-7; D perhaps matches TRBD2 (6 bases). Germline V CDR1 and CDR2: MNHNS, SASEGT. This CDR3 spans 14 amino acids. The ends were cut back, 8 bases at V and 0 bases at J, with 14 bases in the middle. The CDR3 is CASRRATRSYEQYF. The CDR3 DNA reads as TGTGCCAGCCGGAGGGCCACCCGCTCCTACGAGCAGTACTTC.

This chain joins TRBV5-6 and TRBJ1-6, with 9 bases identical to TRBD1. V trimming: 0 bases; J trimming: 8 bases; junction bases outside the gene matches: 3. Germline V CDR1 and CDR2: SGHDT, YYEEEE. CDR3 length: 15 residues. The CDR3 coding sequence is TGTGCCAGCAGCTTGGGGGACAGGGAGTATTCACCCCTCCACTTT. Its protein is CASSLGDREYSPLHF.

The chain links TRBV5-1 to TRBJ2-5, with a weak D call TRBD1 (6 bases). The ends were cut back, 4 bases at V and 2 bases at J, with 18 bases in the middle. The germline CDR1 and CDR2 sequences are SGHRS and YFSETQ. This CDR3 contains 16 residues. CDR3 protein: CASSTARQDLQETQYF. In DNA, the CDR3 is TGCGCCAGCAGCACAGCAAGACAGGACCTTCAAGAGACCCAGTACTTC. The full variable domain, with the rest looked up from reference TRBV5-1 and TRBJ2-5, is KAGVTQTPRYLIKTRGQQVTLSCSPISGHRSVSWYQQTPGQGLQFLFEYFSETQRNKGNFPGRFSGRQFSNSRSEMNVSTLELGDSALYLCASSTARQDLQETQYFGPGTRLLVL.

This clone has only one observation. V gene TRBV28 combines with J gene TRBJ1-4; D gene unclear. CDR1 and CDR2 from the germline V gene are MDHEN and SYDVKM. V gave up 3 bases and J gave up 3 bases, with 11 bases separating them. This CDR3 contains 15 residues. The CDR3 here is CASSLVFGSNEKLFF. CDR3 bases: TGTGCCAGCAGTTTGGTATTTGGGTCTAATGAAAAACTGTTTTTT.